The TCR beta chain under discussion was sequenced for a study of Graves' ophthalmopathy and Graves' hyperthyroidism. The table lists this clonotype with many counts. Its antigen remains unknown. Study conclusions and caveats: Ophthalmopathy cases were distinguished from stable hyperthyroidism by a 13-signature model, reaching 85% to 90% sensitivity and 81.08% specificity. Sensitivity reached 70.59% and specificity 72.22% when the model predicted ophthalmopathy progression.

CDR1 is LNHNV and CDR2 is YYDKDF in the germline V gene (reference sequence). The CDR3 runs 13 residues. Trimming removed 7 bases at V and 4 bases at J, with 13 bases between. Stable hyperthyroidism meant no progression to ophthalmopathy within 18 months of follow-up. Other autoimmune disease, uncontrolled infection, pregnancy and lactation led to exclusion. Scientists amplified the TCR beta CDR3 regions from RNA transcripts. Investigators did first-round RT-PCR with HTBI primers, then second-round multiplex PCR. Via MiXCR, TCRdb re-called the multiplex PCR reads, giving one row per CDR3 protein. This table holds some 380,000 distinct CDR3 sequences, roughly 15% found once.

The receptor was isolated from a young woman with stable Graves' hyperthyroidism. Sequenced: peripheral blood. The chain links TRBV15 to TRBJ1-2, with a possible D match to TRBD1 (5 bases). The CDR3 spells CATKTDSFYGYTF. CDR3 nucleotide sequence: TGTGCCACCAAAACCGACAGCTTCTATGGCTACACCTTC. Full variable domain (missing parts from reference TRBV15 and TRBJ1-2): DAMVIQNPRYQVTQFGKPVTLSCSQTLNHNVMYWYQQKSSQAPKLLFHYYDKDFNNEADTPDNFQSRRPNTSFCFLDIRSPGLGDTAMYLCATKTDSFYGYTFGSGTRLTVV.